The 20 T cell receptor beta chains below were found in one sample sequenced in a study of blood T cell repertoires in COVID-19. Data came from immunoSEQ multiplex PCR; TCRdb stores just in-frame clones and leaves some out. The sample holds some 55,000 clones, roughly 90% seen once. Sequencing was performed on peripheral blood. The receptors were gathered from a human donor in a cohort sampled during active COVID-19.

The chain couples TRBV19 to TRBJ1-6, with 9 bases identical to TRBD1. CDR1 and CDR2 from the germline V gene are LNHDA and SQIVND (reference sequence). The length of the CDR3 is 14 residues. V shed 8 bases and J 9 bases; nucleotides not matched to a gene: 8. DNA of the CDR3: TGTGCCAGTGGTACGGGACAGGGATTTTCACCCCTCCACTTT. Translating gives CASGTGQGFSPLHF.

The rearrangement uses TRBV7-9 and TRBJ2-1; D unclear. This CDR3 has 17 residues. Germline-derived CDR1 and CDR2 are SEHNR and FQNEAQ (reference sequence). V lost 5 bases to trimming and J lost 2 bases, with 19 bases between them. In DNA, the CDR3 is TGTGCCAGCAGCGTCTTTTGGCTCTGGTGGCCCTACAATGAGCAGTTCTTC. Amino acids: CASSVFWLWWPYNEQFF. The full variable domain, rest sourced from reference TRBV7-9 and TRBJ2-1, is DTGVSQNPRHKITKRGQNVTFRCDPISEHNRLYWYRQTLGQGPEFLTYFQNEAQLEKSRLLSDRFSAERPKGSFSTLEIQRTEQGDSAMYLCASSVFWLWWPYNEQFFGPGTRLTVL.

The chain links TRBV27 to TRBJ1-1; no reliable D call. The ends were cut back, 3 bases at V and 8 bases at J, with 13 bases in the middle. The germline CDR1 and CDR2 sequences are MNHEY and SMNVEV (reference sequence). There are 13 residues in the CDR3. The CDR3 loop is CASSLIRLSEAFF. DNA of the CDR3: TGTGCCAGCAGTTTGATCAGGCTGAGCGAAGCTTTCTTT.

V gene TRBV18 combines with J gene TRBJ1-4, with TRBD1 matching over 8 bases. CDR3 size: 15 residues. V lost 2 bases to trimming and J lost 4 bases; unmatched junction nucleotides: 3. Germline CDR1 reads KGHSH; CDR2 reads LQKENI. In DNA form, the CDR3 reads TGTGCCAGCTCACCAGACAGGGGTCTTAATGAAAAACTGTTTTTT. This codes for CASSPDRGLNEKLFF.

This chain uses TRBV4-3 with TRBJ2-1; 8 bases agree with TRBD1. The CDR3 extends over 15 amino acids. The junction had 3 bases not matched to a gene; V was cut back by 0 bases and J by 5 bases. CDR1 and CDR2 (germline): LGHNA, YSLEER. CDR3 region: CASSQDQGANNEQFF. DNA for the CDR3: TGCGCCAGCAGCCAAGACCAGGGGGCCAACAATGAGCAGTTCTTC.

V usage is TRBV5-1 and J usage is TRBJ1-1, with 8 bases matching TRBD1. The V gene's germline CDR1 is SGHRS and CDR2 YFSETQ. There are 16 residues in the CDR3. J lost 0 bases, V lost 0 bases, and 4 bases had no gene match. The CDR3: CASSLGDRIMNTEAFF. CDR3 DNA: TGCGCCAGCAGCTTGGGGGACAGGATCATGAACACTGAAGCTTTCTTT. Together with reference TRBV5-1 and TRBJ1-1, the CDR3 gives the full variable domain: KAGVTQTPRYLIKTRGQQVTLSCSPISGHRSVSWYQQTPGQGLQFLFEYFSETQRNKGNFPGRFSGRQFSNSRSEMNVSTLELGDSALYLCASSLGDRIMNTEAFFGQGTRLTVV.

V gene TRBV6-6 combines with J gene TRBJ1-1; a possible D gene is TRBD1 (6 bases). From germline, CDR1 is MNHNY and CDR2 SVGAGI (reference sequence). Trimming stripped 5 bases from V and 0 bases from J, with 16 bases between. The CDR3 is 16 amino acids. The CDR3, as DNA: TGTGCCAGCAGTCCTGCAGGGGTCGGCATGAACACTGAAGCTTTCTTT. Amino acid sequence: CASSPAGVGMNTEAFF.

The chain is built from TRBV9 and TRBJ2-5; D not resolved. CDR1 SGDLS and CDR2 YYNGEE come from the germline V gene. CDR3 length: 13 amino acids. V gave up 0 bases and J gave up 1 base, with 4 bases separating them. The CDR3 nucleotides read TGTGCCAGCAGCGTAGAACTCCAAGAGACCCAGTACTTC. Translating it yields CASSVELQETQYF. Supplemented by reference TRBV9 and TRBJ2-5, the full variable domain reads DSGVTQTPKHLITATGQRVTLRCSPRSGDLSVYWYQQSLDQGLQFLIQYYNGEERAKGNILERFSAQQFPDLHSELNLSSLELGDSALYFCASSVELQETQYFGPGTRLLVL.

The V gene is TRBV4-3, the J gene TRBJ2-3, with 12 bases aligning to TRBD2. The V and J ends lost 4 bases and 4 bases, in that order; junction bases with no gene match: 3. The germline CDR1 and CDR2 sequences are LGHNA and YSLEER. The CDR3 has 15 residues. CDR3 protein: CASSPTSGGSDTQYF. In nucleotides, the CDR3 is TGCGCCAGCAGCCCAACTAGCGGGGGGTCAGATACGCAGTATTTT.

CDR3 bases: TGTGCCACCAGGCAGACAGGATCACAGAATCAGCCCCAGCATTTT. As protein: CATRQTGSQNQPQHF. The genes are TRBV24-1 and TRBJ1-5; possibly TRBD1 for D (6 bases). The germline V and J ends were trimmed by 7 bases and 4 bases, with 16 bases remaining between them. CDR1 KGHDR and CDR2 SFDVKD come from the germline V gene. The CDR3 length is 15 residues.

The chain's CDR3 is CASRQDELGYTF. Written as DNA, the CDR3 is TGTGCCAGCCGACAGGACGAACTAGGCTACACCTTC. The chain recombines TRBV6-5 with TRBJ1-2; D might be TRBD1 (6 bases). V gave up 8 bases and J gave up 8 bases, with 15 bases separating them. Germline V lookup: CDR1 MNHEY, CDR2 SVGAGI. This CDR3 region has 12 residues.

This chain links TRBV5-1 with TRBJ1-6; the match to TRBD1 covers 7 bases. J was trimmed by 6 bases and V by 3 bases; bases with no gene match: 3. This CDR3 contains 14 residues. CDR1 and CDR2 (germline): SGHRS, YFSETQ. The CDR3 DNA sequence: TGCGCCAGCAGCTGGGACAGTTCTAATTCACCCCTCCACTTT. It is translated as CASSWDSSNSPLHF.

The chain joins TRBV4-3 to TRBJ2-5, with D perhaps matching TRBD1 (5 bases). CDR1 and CDR2 from the germline V gene are LGHNA and YSLEER. The CDR3 runs 15 residues. Trimming took off 2 bases at V and 7 bases at J, with 17 bases between the two ends. The CDR3 sequence is CASSQKWGGEGTQYF. The DNA for the CDR3 is TGCGCCAGCAGCCAAAAATGGGGCGGAGAAGGGACCCAGTACTTC.

The chain is built from TRBV30 and TRBJ2-3, with 7 nucleotides matching TRBD2. The CDR3 sequence is 16 residues long. The J segment lost 2 bases and the V segment lost 0 bases, leaving 8 bases of the junction unmatched. Germline values: CDR1 GTSNPN, CDR2 SVGIG (reference sequence). The CDR3 region is CAWSVRGLADTDTQYF. The CDR3 nucleotides are TGTGCCTGGAGTGTACGCGGCCTAGCGGACACAGATACGCAGTATTTT.

The chain couples TRBV7-2 to TRBJ1-1; possibly TRBD1 for D (5 bases). From germline, CDR1 is SGHTA and CDR2 FQGNSA. The V end lost 5 bases, the J end lost 1 base, and 11 bases lay between the germline ends. This CDR3 is built from 14 residues. The CDR3 DNA reads as TGTGCCAGCAGCCCAGGACACCAGAACACTGAAGCTTTCTTT. Protein product: CASSPGHQNTEAFF. Full variable domain (remainder filled in from reference TRBV7-2 and TRBJ1-1): GAGVSQSPSNKVTEKGKDVELRCDPISGHTALYWYRQSLGQGLEFLIYFQGNSAPDKSGLPSDRFSAERTGGSVSTLTIQRTQQEDSAVYLCASSPGHQNTEAFFGQGTRLTVV.

The chain couples TRBV4-1 to TRBJ1-2; no firm D call. The CDR3 is 16 amino acids. Between the trimmed V and J ends, which lost 1 base and 3 bases, there was a span of 15 bases. Germline-derived CDR1 and CDR2 are MGHRA and YSYEKL. Here the CDR3 reads CASSQVFSQAYYGYTF. DNA for the CDR3: TGCGCCAGCAGCCAAGTATTTAGTCAGGCGTACTATGGCTACACCTTC.

The chain combines TRBV19 with TRBJ2-2, with TRBD2 matching 8 bases. The CDR3 consists of 19 residues. With V trimmed by 5 bases and J by 0 bases, 14 bases remained unmatched. Per germline, CDR1 LNHDA and CDR2 SQIVND (reference sequence). The CDR3 DNA sequence: TGTGCCAGTAGTGGCGGGCCGGGACTAGGGCTTTCGAACACCGGGGAGCTGTTTTTT. It is translated as CASSGGPGLGLSNTGELFF.

This clone was observed once. The V and J genes are TRBV5-1 and TRBJ2-5; tentatively, D is TRBD1 (6 bases). The length of the CDR3 is 14 residues. CDR1 is SGHRS and CDR2 is YFSETQ in the germline V gene. Trimming stripped 0 bases from V and 4 bases from J, with 10 bases between. CDR3 residues: CASSLGQDGETQYF. In DNA form, the CDR3 reads TGCGCCAGCAGCTTGGGACAGGACGGAGAGACCCAGTACTTC.

V is TRBV29-1 and J is TRBJ1-4; 10 bases line up with TRBD1. Germline V gives CDR1 SQVTM, CDR2 ANQGSEA. V trimming: 6 bases; J trimming: 5 bases; junction bases outside the gene matches: 3. This CDR3 comprises 13 residues. CDR3 coding DNA: TGCAGCGTGCCGGGACAGGGGAATGAAAAACTGTTTTTT. It specifies CSVPGQGNEKLFF.

This clone was seen more than once but under ten times. The V gene is TRBV3-1 (or the pseudogene TRBV3-2), the J gene TRBJ1-6; the D gene is possibly TRBD1 (6 bases). In germline, CDR1 is LGHDT, CDR2 YNNKEL (reference sequence). The CDR3 is made up of 15 amino acids. Trimming pared 0 bases from V and 7 bases from J, leaving 10 bases between. The CDR3 DNA reads TGTGCCAGCAGCCAAGATCTGACAGGCAATTCACCCCTCCACTTT. Translated, it gives CASSQDLTGNSPLHF.